The 25 T cell receptor beta chains in this list originate from one sample, sequenced in a study of blood T cell repertoires in COVID-19. Sequencing was performed with immunoSEQ multiplex PCR; in TCRdb, only in-frame clones are kept and a portion is missing. The sample contains roughly 100,000 clones, approximately 90% of which appear only once. Sequenced input: peripheral blood. The receptors were gathered from a woman aged 45-59 years in a cohort sampled during active COVID-19.

CDR3 bases: TGTGCCAGTAGTCCAAAGAACACCGGGGAGCTGTTTTTT. It is translated as CASSPKNTGELFF. V is TRBV19 and J is TRBJ2-2; D call uncertain. CDR1 and CDR2 (germline): LNHDA, SQIVND (reference sequence). The CDR3 sequence is 13 residues long. V lost 5 bases to trimming and J lost 1 base, with 5 bases between them. Full variable domain (outside the CDR3, taken from reference TRBV19 and TRBJ2-2): DGGITQSPKYLFRKEGQNVTLSCEQNLNHDAMYWYRQDPGQGLRLIYYSQIVNDFQKGDIAEGYSVSREKKESFPLTVTSAQKNPTAFYLCASSPKNTGELFFGEGSRLTVL.

The chain employs TRBV6-5 and TRBJ2-7, with unresolved D. The ends were cut back, 6 bases at V and 4 bases at J, with 7 bases in the middle. The CDR3 covers 11 residues. The germline gives CDR1 MNHEY, CDR2 SVGAGI. In nucleotides, the CDR3 is TGTGCCAGCAGCCATCAGTACGAGCAGTACTTC. It specifies CASSHQYEQYF.

As to this clone: The same CDR3 arises from other DNA sequences in this sample as well. V and J are TRBV7-9 and TRBJ2-7; D is possibly TRBD1 (5 bases). This CDR3 contains 12 residues. V was cut by 4 bases and J by 4 bases, with 8 bases left in between. Germline CDR1 is SEHNR and CDR2 is FQNEAQ (reference sequence). The CDR3 reads CASSSQGYEQYF. The CDR3 bases are TGTGCCAGCAGCTCCCAGGGTTACGAGCAGTACTTC.

The chain's CDR3 is CASSYRRGGGGTEAFF. The CDR3, as DNA: TGTGCCAGCAGTTATAGAAGGGGGGGTGGTGGCACTGAAGCTTTCTTT. This chain uses TRBV27 with TRBJ1-1, with D perhaps matching TRBD1 (6 bases). The CDR3 covers 16 residues. Looked up from germline, CDR1 is MNHEY and CDR2 is SMNVEV (reference sequence). Trimming pared 4 bases from V and 4 bases from J, leaving 19 bases between.

The V gene is TRBV9, the J gene TRBJ2-7, with D perhaps matching TRBD1 (5 bases). Trimming pared 0 bases from V and 5 bases from J, leaving 18 bases between. Germline CDR1 is SGDLS and CDR2 is YYNGEE. The CDR3 consists of 16 residues. The CDR3 is CASSVASGNALDEQYF. The CDR3 bases are TGTGCCAGCAGCGTAGCTTCAGGGAATGCATTGGACGAGCAGTACTTC.

This clone has just one count. V and J are TRBV4-1 and TRBJ2-7; tentatively, D is TRBD1 (6 bases). The CDR3 is 14 residues long. CDR1 and CDR2 from the germline V gene are MGHRA and YSYEKL. V was cut by 0 bases and J by 2 bases, with 8 bases left in between. The CDR3 spells CASSQDGQPYEQYF. CDR3 in DNA: TGCGCCAGCAGCCAAGATGGACAGCCCTACGAGCAGTACTTC.

This clone is a singleton in its sample. This rearrangement joins TRBV19 to TRBJ2-7, with 10 bases fitting TRBD1. The germline gives CDR1 LNHDA, CDR2 SQIVND (reference sequence). The V and J ends lost 5 bases and 3 bases, in that order; junction bases with no gene match: 1. The CDR3 runs to 13 residues. The CDR3 sequence: CASSWDRGYEQYF. CDR3 in DNA: TGTGCCAGTAGTTGGGACAGGGGCTACGAGCAGTACTTC.

DNA of the CDR3: TGTGCCAGCAGTTTAACTCTCCCCGGTAATGAAAAACTGTTTTTT. The encoded protein is CASSLTLPGNEKLFF. The chain combines TRBV28 with TRBJ1-4, with D unresolved. Trimming took 2 bases from V and 4 from J, leaving 11 bases between them. Germline CDR1 reads MDHEN; CDR2 reads SYDVKM. The CDR3 consists of 15 residues.

CDR3 sequence reads: CASAGNYGYTF. The CDR3 DNA reads as TGTGCCAGTGCAGGGAATTATGGCTACACCTTC. The genes are TRBV28 and TRBJ1-2; possible D gene TRBD1, 5 bases. V lost 9 bases to trimming and J lost 5 bases, with 10 bases between them. CDR1 is MDHEN and CDR2 is SYDVKM in the germline V gene. CDR3 size: 11 residues.

The chain couples TRBV10-3 to TRBJ1-2; D might be TRBD1 (6 bases). Germline CDR1 reads ENHRY; CDR2 reads SYGVKD. The CDR3 has 13 residues. Trimming took off 2 bases at V and 5 bases at J, with 9 bases between the two ends. CDR3 DNA: TGTGCCATCAGTGAGGGGGGACAATATGGCTACACCTTC. This encodes CAISEGGQYGYTF.

The chain uses TRBV10-2 and TRBJ2-3, with TRBD2 as a possible D gene (5 bases). The CDR3 runs to 12 residues. V was pared by 8 bases and J by 2 bases, with 8 bases between. Germline CDR1 WSHSY, CDR2 SAAADI. The CDR3 DNA sequence: TGCGCCAGCGGGAGTGACACAGATACGCAGTATTTT. It translates to CASGSDTDTQYF.

The chain couples TRBV9 to TRBJ1-2; a possible D gene is TRBD1 (5 bases). This CDR3 has 16 amino acids. Germline V gives CDR1 SGDLS, CDR2 YYNGEE. The V gene lost 7 bases and the J gene lost 3 bases, with 22 bases spanning the gap. CDR3 in DNA: TGTGCCAGCGCCGACGGAGGGACTGCCTGGGACTATGGCTACACCTTC. Encoded protein: CASADGGTAWDYGYTF.

The count of this clone is one. V is TRBV30 and J is TRBJ2-3; D gene ambiguous. Germline CDR1 GTSNPN, CDR2 SVGIG (reference sequence). This CDR3 contains 11 residues. Trimming shortened V by 3 bases and J by 10 bases, and 11 bases separated the two germline ends. The CDR3 sequence: CAWSLTESQYF. CDR3 DNA sequence: TGTGCCTGGAGCCTAACGGAGTCGCAGTATTTT.

The gene calls are TRBV14 and TRBJ2-7; a weak D match, TRBD2 (6 bases). CDR1 SGHDN and CDR2 FVKESK come from the germline V gene. The CDR3 length is 12 residues. V lost 8 bases to trimming and J lost 4 bases, with 12 bases between them. The DNA of the CDR3 is TGTGCCAGCTCCCAAGGAGGGTACGAGCAGTACTTC. This encodes CASSQGGYEQYF.

This chain links TRBV4-2 with TRBJ2-5; no firm D call. Trimming pared 0 bases from V and 5 bases from J, leaving 10 bases between. The germline V gene has CDR1 LGHNA and CDR2 YNFKEQ. This CDR3 contains 14 residues. Written as DNA, the CDR3 is TGTGCCAGCAGCCAAGAATTAGCTCGGGAGACCCAGTACTTC. Encoded protein: CASSQELARETQYF.

The rearrangement uses TRBV6-1 and TRBJ2-3; TRBD2 matches at 7 bases. The CDR3 spans 15 residues. The junction had 8 bases not matched to a gene; V was cut back by 2 bases and J by 6 bases. Germline CDR1 is MNHNS and CDR2 is SASEGT. Written as DNA, the CDR3 is TGTGCCAGCAGTGAACGAGCAATCGGGAGGGATACGCAGTATTTT. Its protein is CASSERAIGRDTQYF.

V and J are TRBV11-2 and TRBJ2-5, with TRBD1 identical over 7 bases. The germline CDR1 and CDR2 sequences are SGHAT and FQNNGV. The CDR3 runs to 15 residues. V shed 5 bases and J 0 bases; nucleotides not matched to a gene: 6. In DNA, the CDR3 is TGTGCCAGCAGCCGGGTGACAGGGTACCAAGAGACCCAGTACTTC. Encoded protein: CASSRVTGYQETQYF.

CDR3: CASSQDRGNTIYF. CDR3 in DNA: TGTGCCAGCAGCCAGGACAGGGGTAACACCATATATTTT. The rearrangement uses TRBV7-8 and TRBJ1-3, with 9 bases fitting TRBD1. The trim removed 5 bases at V and 7 bases at J, leaving 3 bases unmatched. In germline, CDR1 is SGHVS, CDR2 FQNEAQ. The CDR3 contains 13 residues.

The rearrangement joins TRBV5-1 to TRBJ2-6; TRBD2 matches 8 bases. V gave up 0 bases and J gave up 0 bases; unmatched junction bases: 8. The CDR3 is 19 residues long. Germline V gene data show CDR1 as SGHRS and CDR2 as YFSETQ. Written as DNA, the CDR3 is TGCGCCAGCAGCTTGGGTACTAGCGGTGCGATCTCTGGGGCCAACGTCCTGACTTTC. This codes for CASSLGTSGAISGANVLTF.

The genes are TRBV5-1 and TRBJ2-5, with D possibly matching TRBD2 (5 bases). Germline assignment: CDR1 SGHRS and CDR2 YFSETQ. The CDR3 consists of 14 residues. The V and J ends lost 0 bases and 5 bases respectively, with 11 bases between them. The DNA of the CDR3 is TGCGCCAGCAGCTTGGGAGGGTTTCGCGAGACCCAGTACTTC. It yields the protein CASSLGGFRETQYF. Variable domain in full (rest from reference TRBV5-1 and TRBJ2-5): KAGVTQTPRYLIKTRGQQVTLSCSPISGHRSVSWYQQTPGQGLQFLFEYFSETQRNKGNFPGRFSGRQFSNSRSEMNVSTLELGDSALYLCASSLGGFRETQYFGPGTRLLVL.

This chain connects TRBV5-4 to TRBJ1-1, with D unclear. The germline V gene encodes CDR1 SGHNT and CDR2 YYREEE (reference sequence). The ends were cut back, 3 bases at V and 2 bases at J, with 11 bases in the middle. CDR3 length: 14 residues. CDR3 residues: CASSSRVFNTEAFF. CDR3 nucleotide sequence: TGTGCCAGCAGCTCTCGGGTTTTTAACACTGAAGCTTTCTTT.

This rearrangement joins TRBV5-5 to TRBJ2-7, with 9 bases lining up with TRBD1. Germline CDR1 is SGHKS and CDR2 is YYEKEE (reference sequence). The CDR3 covers 14 residues. Trimming at V came to 4 bases and at J to 7 bases, leaving 9 bases not matched to a gene. The DNA of the CDR3 is TGTGCCAGCAGCGCACGGACAGGGGTGTATGAGCAGTACTTC. It codes for CASSARTGVYEQYF.

This clone was found a few times. V is TRBV6-5 and J is TRBJ2-3; 7 bases are a match to TRBD1. After removal of 7 bases from V and 0 bases from J, the junction contained 4 bases not matched to a gene. The CDR3 length is 14 residues. CDR1 and CDR2 (germline): MNHEY, SVGAGI. The CDR3 coding sequence is TGTGCCAGCAAGGGACAGCCTAGCACAGATACGCAGTATTTT. Amino acids: CASKGQPSTDTQYF.

The rearrangement joins TRBV18 to TRBJ2-3, with 8 bases matching TRBD2. The V gene end was trimmed by 4 bases and the J gene end by 6 bases; junction bases not matched to a gene: 9. Per germline, CDR1 KGHSH and CDR2 LQKENI. The CDR3 length is 15 residues. The CDR3 DNA is TGTGCCAGCTCACGGGAAGCGGGAGTAACGGATACGCAGTATTTT. Amino acid sequence: CASSREAGVTDTQYF.

This clone was seen more than once but under ten times. The chain couples TRBV2 to TRBJ1-1; 7 bases are shared with TRBD1. V lost 6 bases, J lost 3 bases, and 7 bases stayed unmatched. The CDR3 totals 14 residues. Germline V gene data show CDR1 as SNHLY and CDR2 as FYNNEI. The CDR3 DNA reads as TGTGCCAGCAGGCTGACAGGACAGGACACTGAAGCTTTCTTT. Protein product: CASRLTGQDTEAFF.